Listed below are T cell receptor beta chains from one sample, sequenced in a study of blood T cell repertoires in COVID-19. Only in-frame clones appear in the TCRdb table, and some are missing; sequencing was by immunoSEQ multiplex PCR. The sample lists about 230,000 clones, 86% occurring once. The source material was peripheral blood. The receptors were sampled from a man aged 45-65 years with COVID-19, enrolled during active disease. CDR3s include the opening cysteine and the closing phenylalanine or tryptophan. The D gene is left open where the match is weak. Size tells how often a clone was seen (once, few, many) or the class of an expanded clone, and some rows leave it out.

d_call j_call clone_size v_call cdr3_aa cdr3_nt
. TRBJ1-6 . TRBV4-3 CASSQEPYRNNSPLHF TGCGCCAGCAGCCAAGAGCCGTACAGGAATAATTCACCCCTCCACTTT
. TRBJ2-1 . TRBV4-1 CASSEVEGISYNEQFF TGCGCCAGCAGCGAGGTAGAGGGAATCTCCTACAATGAGCAGTTCTTC
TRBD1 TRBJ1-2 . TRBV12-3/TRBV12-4 CASSNRGLGYTF TGTGCCAGCAGTAACAGGGGGCTGGGCTACACCTTC
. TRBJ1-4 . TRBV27 CASAVAATNEKLFF TGTGCCAGCGCAGTGGCAGCAACTAATGAAAAACTGTTTTTT
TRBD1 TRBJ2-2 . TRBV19 CASSRGTVGNTGELFF TGTGCCAGTAGTAGGGGGACAGTCGGAAACACCGGGGAGCTGTTTTTT
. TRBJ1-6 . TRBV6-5 CASSYSDSKFSLHF TGTGCCAGCAGTTACTCCGACAGCAAATTTTCCCTCCACTTT
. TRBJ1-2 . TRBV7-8 CASSFGRGYGYTF TGTGCCAGCAGCTTCGGCAGGGGCTATGGCTACACCTTC
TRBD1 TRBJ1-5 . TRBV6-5 CASSGQGTNQPQHF TGTGCCAGCAGCGGACAGGGGACAAATCAGCCCCAGCATTTT
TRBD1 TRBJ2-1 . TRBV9 CASSPGTGLVNEQFF TGTGCCAGCAGCCCTGGGACAGGGCTGGTGAATGAGCAGTTCTTC
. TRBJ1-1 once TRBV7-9 CASSLEGVTEAFF TGTGCCAGCAGCCTAGAAGGGGTCACTGAAGCTTTCTTT
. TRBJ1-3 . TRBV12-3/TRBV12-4 CASSTFSGNTIYF TGTGCCAGCAGCACTTTCTCTGGAAACACCATATATTTT
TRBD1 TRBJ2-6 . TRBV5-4 CASKGQGTSGANVLTF TGTGCCAGCAAGGGACAGGGGACTAGTGGGGCCAACGTCCTGACTTTC
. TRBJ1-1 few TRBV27 CASSLAGPATEAFF TGTGCCAGCAGTTTGGCAGGGCCCGCCACTGAAGCTTTCTTT
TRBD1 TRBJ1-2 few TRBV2 CASSEDRGLGYTF TGTGCCAGCAGCGAAGACAGGGGGCTTGGCTACACCTTC
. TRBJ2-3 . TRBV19 CASSISNGMSTDTQYF TGTGCCAGTAGTATATCTAACGGGATGAGCACAGATACGCAGTATTTT
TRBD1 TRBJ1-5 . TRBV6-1 CASSDRQGAGQPQHF TGTGCCAGCAGTGATCGTCAGGGGGCAGGTCAGCCCCAGCATTTT
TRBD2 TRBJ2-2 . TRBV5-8 CASSSPGREGPGELFF TGTGCCAGCAGCTCTCCCGGGAGGGAGGGCCCTGGGGAGCTGTTTTTT
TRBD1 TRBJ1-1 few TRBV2 CASRTQGVRTEAFF TGTGCCAGCAGAACACAGGGGGTTCGGACTGAAGCTTTCTTT
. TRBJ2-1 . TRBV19 CASSTRGGNEQFF TGTGCCAGTAGTACCCGGGGAGGAAATGAGCAGTTCTTC
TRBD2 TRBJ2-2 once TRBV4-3 CASSSGTSGGAYTGELFF TGCGCCAGCAGCTCCGGGACTAGCGGGGGGGCCTACACCGGGGAGCTGTTTTTT
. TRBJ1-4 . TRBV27 CASRKKQGSNEKLFF TGTGCCAGCAGAAAGAAACAGGGATCTAATGAAAAACTGTTTTTT
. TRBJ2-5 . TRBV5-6 CASSRIERFQETQYF TGTGCCAGCAGCCGGATCGAGAGGTTCCAAGAGACCCAGTACTTC
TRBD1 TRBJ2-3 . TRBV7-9 CASSLTGLGDTQYF TGTGCCAGCAGCTTGACAGGGCTGGGGGATACGCAGTATTTT
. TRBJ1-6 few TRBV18 CASSLDSGVILSPLHF TGTGCCAGCTCTCTTGACTCGGGGGTTATTCTCTCACCCCTCCACTTT
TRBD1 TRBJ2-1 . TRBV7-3 CASSRDRGWNEQFF TGTGCCAGCAGCCGCGACAGGGGTTGGAATGAGCAGTTCTTC
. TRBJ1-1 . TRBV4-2 CASSAGIGNTEAFF TGTGCCAGCAGCGCTGGTATCGGGAACACTGAAGCTTTCTTT
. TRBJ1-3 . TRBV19 CASSMGSGVSTGNTIYF TGTGCCAGTAGTATGGGATCGGGGGTCTCGACTGGAAACACCATATATTTT
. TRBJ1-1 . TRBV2 CASSELGVVVMNTEAFF TGTGCCAGCAGTGAACTGGGAGTCGTGGTCATGAACACTGAAGCTTTCTTT
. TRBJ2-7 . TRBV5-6 CASRTSRGYPRSEQYF TGTGCCAGCCGCACCTCAAGGGGGTACCCACGGAGCGAGCAGTACTTC
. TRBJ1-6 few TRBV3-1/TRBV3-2 CASSYRLSSYNSPLHF TGTGCCAGCAGCTACAGATTGAGCTCCTATAATTCACCCCTCCACTTT
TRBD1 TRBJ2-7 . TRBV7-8 CASSIQGAYEQYF TGTGCCAGCAGTATACAGGGGGCGTACGAGCAGTACTTC
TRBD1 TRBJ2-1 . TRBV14 CASSQDRGEYNEQFF TGTGCCAGCAGCCAGGACAGGGGGGAATACAATGAGCAGTTCTTC
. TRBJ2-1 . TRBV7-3 CASGRHEGEQFF TGTGCCAGCGGGAGGCACGAAGGTGAGCAGTTCTTC
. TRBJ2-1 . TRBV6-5 CASSYEGTYYNEQFF TGTGCCAGCAGTTACGAGGGGACTTACTACAATGAGCAGTTCTTC
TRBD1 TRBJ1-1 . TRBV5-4 CASSSDRVRGAAFF TGTGCCAGCAGCTCCGACAGGGTGAGGGGAGCAGCTTTCTTT
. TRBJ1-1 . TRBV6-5 CASSYSKAGAPFF TGTGCCAGCAGTTACTCGAAGGCAGGGGCGCCTTTCTTT